These 9 T cell receptor beta chains originate from one sample sequenced in a study of blood T cell repertoires in COVID-19. Libraries were prepared by immunoSEQ multiplex PCR; TCRdb keeps only in-frame clonotypes and omits some of them. The sample yields around 130,000 clones, 70% to 85% seen once. Sample: peripheral blood. The receptors here all came from a woman aged 60-75 years with acute or convalescent COVID-19.

This sequence joins TRBV7-6 and TRBJ1-6; 7 nucleotides agree with TRBD1. The CDR3 has 14 residues. The J segment lost 6 bases and the V segment lost 5 bases, leaving 4 bases of the junction unmatched. Looked up from germline, CDR1 is SGHVS and CDR2 is FNYEAQ. CDR3 region: CASSKGQTNSPLHF. CDR3 sequence (DNA): TGTGCCAGCAGCAAGGGACAGACTAATTCACCCCTCCACTTT.

This clone occurred once. The rearrangement uses TRBV6-5 and TRBJ1-1; D possibly corresponds to TRBD1 (6 bases). Germline V gene lookup returns CDR1 MNHEY and CDR2 SVGAGI. Between the trimmed V and J ends, which lost 7 bases and 6 bases, there was a span of 15 bases. This CDR3 region has 13 residues. CDR3 in DNA: TGTGCCAGCAACCCCCACAGGGTCCCTGAAGCTTTCTTT. It translates to CASNPHRVPEAFF.

This sequence joins TRBV2 and TRBJ1-4; TRBD1 is a possible D gene (6 bases). The CDR3 has 13 residues. The V gene's germline CDR1 is SNHLY and CDR2 FYNNEI. The V gene lost 6 bases and the J gene lost 8 bases, with 13 bases spanning the gap. This chain's CDR3 is CASRVGAMEKLFF. Here the CDR3 DNA reads TGTGCCAGCAGAGTGGGGGCGATGGAAAAACTGTTTTTT.

The chain combines TRBV2 with TRBJ1-1, with D possibly TRBD1 on 6 matching bases. Looked up from germline, CDR1 is SNHLY and CDR2 is FYNNEI. CDR3 size: 13 residues. V was cut by 4 bases and J by 3 bases, with 9 bases left in between. Here the CDR3 reads CASSVQGDTEAFF. The CDR3 DNA follows: TGTGCCAGCAGTGTACAGGGCGACACTGAAGCTTTCTTT.

The J gene is TRBJ2-3, the V gene TRBV19; 10 nucleotides line up with TRBD1. V shed 0 bases and J 2 bases; nucleotides not matched to a gene: 5. There are 17 residues in the CDR3. Germline CDR1 is LNHDA and CDR2 is SQIVND (reference sequence). This chain's CDR3 is CASSIEAGTGATDTQYF. The DNA of the CDR3 is TGTGCCAGTAGTATAGAAGCCGGGACAGGGGCCACAGATACGCAGTATTTT.

The V gene is TRBV7-9, the J gene TRBJ1-1; D is unclear. CDR3 length: 15 residues. Trimming removed 5 bases from V and 4 bases from J, with 17 bases in between. Germline CDR1 SEHNR, CDR2 FQNEAQ (reference sequence). CDR3 bases: TGTGCCAGCAGCCGACTGACGGGGATGGGCACTGAAGCTTTCTTT. Amino acids: CASSRLTGMGTEAFF.

This rearrangement joins TRBV7-2 to TRBJ1-2, with a tentative D call TRBD1 (6 bases). V was clipped by 3 bases and J by 6 bases, with 20 bases between them. The CDR3 contains 16 residues. Per germline, CDR1 SGHTA and CDR2 FQGNSA. This chain's CDR3 is CASSFMQGHSGDGYTF. The CDR3 bases are TGTGCCAGCAGCTTCATGCAGGGACACTCCGGGGATGGCTACACCTTC. Full variable domain (remainder filled in from reference TRBV7-2 and TRBJ1-2): GAGVSQSPSNKVTEKGKDVELRCDPISGHTALYWYRQSLGQGLEFLIYFQGNSAPDKSGLPSDRFSAERTGGSVSTLTIQRTQQEDSAVYLCASSFMQGHSGDGYTFGSGTRLTVV.

This clone was observed a handful of times. V and J are TRBV6-5 and TRBJ1-4, with a tentative D call TRBD1 (6 bases). Germline CDR1 MNHEY, CDR2 SVGAGI. V lost 5 bases and J 4 bases, leaving 14 bases between the germline ends. The CDR3 is 15 residues long. The CDR3 DNA sequence: TGTGCCAGCAGTCGGCTGGGGGCGTTTAATGAAAAACTGTTTTTT. Protein sequence: CASSRLGAFNEKLFF.

With respect to this clone: Without the conserved terminal phenylalanine or tryptophan, this CDR3 likely stems from a read error. V and J are TRBV29-1 and TRBJ1-2; D possibly corresponds to TRBD1 (6 bases). This CDR3 has 12 amino acids. The germline V gene has CDR1 SQVTM and CDR2 ANQGSEA. V was pared by 6 bases and J by 4 bases, with 12 bases between. Here the CDR3 DNA reads TGCAGCGTGCCGACAGGCCGCTATGGCTACACCTCC. Translation: CSVPTGRYGYTS.